The T cell receptor beta chain described here comes from a study of T cells in Graves' hyperthyroidism and ophthalmopathy. Study conclusions and caveats: Stable hyperthyroidism was told apart from ophthalmopathy by a model built on 13 V-J features.

CDR1 is SGDLS and CDR2 is YYNGEE in the germline V gene. Trimming left V 3 bases short and J 0 bases short, with 13 bases between. The CDR3 runs to 15 residues. About this clonotype itself: Its target is not known.

From RNA transcripts, TCR beta CDR3 regions were amplified. Researchers ran a first-round RT-PCR on the TCR CDR3 using the HTBI primer set. TCRdb reprocessed the multiplex PCR reads via MiXCR and lists one record per CDR3 protein. The repertoire consists of about 610,000 distinct CDR3 sequences, with approximately 44% occurring once and the leading ten covering around 8%. Diagnostic assessment was based on clinical symptoms, serum thyroxine and TRAb, thyroid ultrasound and orbital computed tomography. The receptor was derived from a woman aged 18-29 years with Graves' hyperthyroidism. V usage is TRBV9 and J usage is TRBJ2-7, with D possibly being TRBD2 (7 bases). Input material: peripheral blood or thyroid tissue (not recorded which). The CDR3 sequence is CASSEGGGLSYEQYF. CDR3 nucleotide sequence: TGTGCCAGCAGCGAGGGGGGGGGGCTCTCCTACGAGCAGTACTTC.